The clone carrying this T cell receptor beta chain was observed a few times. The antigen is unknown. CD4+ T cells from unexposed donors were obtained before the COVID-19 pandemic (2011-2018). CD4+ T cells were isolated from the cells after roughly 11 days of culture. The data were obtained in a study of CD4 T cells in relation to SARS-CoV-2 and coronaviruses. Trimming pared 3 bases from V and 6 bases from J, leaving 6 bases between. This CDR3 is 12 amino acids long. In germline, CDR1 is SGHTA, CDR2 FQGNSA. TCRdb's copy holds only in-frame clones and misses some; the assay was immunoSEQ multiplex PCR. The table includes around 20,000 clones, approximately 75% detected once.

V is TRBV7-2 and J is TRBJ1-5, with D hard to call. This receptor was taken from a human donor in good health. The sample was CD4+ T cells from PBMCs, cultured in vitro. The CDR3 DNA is TGTGCCAGCAGCTTCGACGGTCAGCCCCAGCATTTT. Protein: CASSFDGQPQHF.